In this sample, the clone carrying this TCR beta chain turned up once. Deletions cut 3 bases from V and 3 bases from J, with 8 bases between. CDR1 and CDR2 (germline): SGHVS, FNYEAQ. CDR3 length: 13 residues. The data derive from a study of blood T cell repertoires in COVID-19. Assay used: immunoSEQ multiplex PCR; TCRdb lists only in-frame clones, some missing. The table lists around 160,000 clones, approximately 91% of them singletons, with approximately 2.4% in the top ten. The chain recombines TRBV7-6 with TRBJ2-5; D unresolved. The specimen sequenced was peripheral blood. This sequence was found in a human donor in a cohort sampled during active COVID-19. The CDR3 loop reads CASSFRTEETQYF. CDR3 nucleotide sequence: TGTGCCAGCAGCTTTCGAACTGAAGAGACCCAGTACTTC.